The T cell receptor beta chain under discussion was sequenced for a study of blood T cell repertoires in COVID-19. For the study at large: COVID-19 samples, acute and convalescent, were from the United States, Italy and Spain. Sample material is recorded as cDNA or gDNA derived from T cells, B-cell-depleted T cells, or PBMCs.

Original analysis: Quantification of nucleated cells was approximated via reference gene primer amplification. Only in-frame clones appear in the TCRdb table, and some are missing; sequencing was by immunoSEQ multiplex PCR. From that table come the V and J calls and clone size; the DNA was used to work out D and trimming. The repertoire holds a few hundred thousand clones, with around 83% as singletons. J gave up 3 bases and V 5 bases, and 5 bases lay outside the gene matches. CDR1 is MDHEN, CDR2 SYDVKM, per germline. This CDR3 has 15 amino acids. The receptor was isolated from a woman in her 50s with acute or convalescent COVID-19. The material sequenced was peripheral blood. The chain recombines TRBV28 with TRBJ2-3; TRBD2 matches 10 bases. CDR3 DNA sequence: TGTGCCAGCAGTACAACTAGCGGGAAAACAGATACGCAGTATTTT. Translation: CASSTTSGKTDTQYF. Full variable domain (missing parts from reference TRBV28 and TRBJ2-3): DVKVTQSSRYLVKRTGEKVFLECVQDMDHENMFWYRQDPGLGLRLIYFSYDVKMKEKGDIPEGYSVSREKKERFSLILESASTNQTSMYLCASSTTSGKTDTQYFGPGTRLTVL.